Listed here are 10 T cell receptor beta chains from one sample, sequenced in a study of blood T cell repertoires in COVID-19 (dated by TCRdb to the early 2020s). Library prep was done by the immunoSEQ multiplex PCR assay. The source is immuneACCESS, and TCRdb retained only in-frame sequences with V and J called. Part of the clones is not carried over; for the studies checked, unresolved V genes explain less than half of this, and the remainder is unexplained. The sample has more than 200,000 clones on record, approximately 86% of them singletons. The ten largest clonotypes hold 1.3% to 1.5% of the sample. Sequenced: peripheral blood. The receptors come from a man older than 75 with acute or convalescent COVID-19.

J is TRBJ2-7 and V is TRBV29-1; a weak D match, TRBD1 (5 bases). The CDR3 has 13 amino acids. V was clipped by 5 bases and J by 6 bases, with 17 bases between them. Germline V gives CDR1 SQVTM, CDR2 ANQGSEA. The CDR3 protein is CSVIGAYRGEQYF. The DNA for the CDR3 is TGCAGCGTTATAGGAGCCTATAGGGGCGAGCAGTACTTC.

The chain uses TRBV11-3 and TRBJ2-3; TRBD1 is a possible D gene (6 bases). CDR3 size: 15 residues. Germline V gives CDR1 SGHNT, CDR2 YENEEA. The V gene lost 2 bases and the J gene lost 2 bases, with 11 bases spanning the gap. The CDR3 is CASSLSTGVTDTQYF. CDR3 nucleotides: TGTGCCAGCAGCTTATCGACAGGAGTCACAGATACGCAGTATTTT.

This chain links TRBV19 with TRBJ2-1, with 11 bases identical to TRBD1. Per germline, CDR1 LNHDA and CDR2 SQIVND (reference sequence). The CDR3 has 13 residues. The V segment lost 6 bases and the J segment 8 bases; nucleotides outside the gene matches: 3. The chain's CDR3 is CASRDRGRDEQFF. CDR3 bases: TGTGCCAGTAGGGACAGGGGGCGCGATGAGCAGTTCTTC.

The rearrangement uses TRBV2 and TRBJ1-5; 10 bases are shared with TRBD1. J lost 8 bases, V lost 7 bases, and 5 bases had no gene match. The CDR3 is 13 amino acids. CDR1 and CDR2 (germline): SNHLY, FYNNEI. In DNA, the CDR3 is TGTGCCAGCAATGACAGGGGGCGCGAGCCCCAGCATTTT. It translates to CASNDRGREPQHF. The full variable domain, completed using reference TRBV2 and TRBJ1-5, is EPEVTQTPSHQVTQMGQEVILRCVPISNHLYFYWYRQILGQKVEFLVSFYNNEISEKSEIFDDQFSVERPDGSNFTLKIRSTKLEDSAMYFCASNDRGREPQHFGDGTRLSIL.

Remarks on this clone: The DNA is omitted, as the CDR3 cannot be located on it reliably, and the CDR3 follows TCRdb's listing. The chain couples TRBV5-6 to TRBJ1-2. CDR1 SGHDT and CDR2 YYEEEE come from the germline V gene. Inclusive of both ends, the CDR3 amounts to 15 amino acids. CDR3 sequence reads: CASSFGSGSNYGYTF.

In DNA, the CDR3 is TGTGCCAGAACGTCACTGGGAGGCACTGAAGCTTTCTTT. Protein sequence: CARTSLGGTEAFF. The chain employs TRBV21-1 and TRBJ1-1. TRBV21-1 is annotated as a pseudogene. The CDR3 runs 13 residues.

This chain joins TRBV7-3 and TRBJ1-1; a possible D gene is TRBD1 (5 bases). Germline loops: CDR1 SGHTA, CDR2 FQGTGA. V was pared by 5 bases and J by 2 bases, with 9 bases between. The CDR3 extends over 13 amino acids. The CDR3 DNA reads as TGTGCCAGCAGCATGACAGCAAACACTGAAGCTTTCTTT. Amino acids: CASSMTANTEAFF.

The V call is TRBV5-5, the J call TRBJ2-3; 7 bases are a match to TRBD2. This CDR3 spans 15 amino acids. V lost 4 bases, J lost 0 bases, and 5 bases stayed unmatched. Germline CDR1 is SGHKS and CDR2 is YYEKEE (reference sequence). Here the CDR3 reads CASSPLAASTDTQYF. The CDR3 nucleotides are TGTGCCAGCAGCCCTCTAGCGGCTAGCACAGATACGCAGTATTTT.

This rearrangement joins TRBV7-9 to TRBJ2-7, with TRBD2 matching over 7 bases. The germline V gene encodes CDR1 SEHNR and CDR2 FQNEAQ (reference sequence). CDR3 length: 14 amino acids. The CDR3 DNA is TGTGCGGGCGGGCCCAGGACTAGCTCCTACGAGCAGTACTTC. Encoded protein: CAGGPRTSSYEQYF.

This clone has just a few counts. J is TRBJ1-2 and V is TRBV6-5; a weak D match, TRBD1 (6 bases). V was clipped by 10 bases and J by 6 bases, with 18 bases between them. CDR1 and CDR2 (germline): MNHEY, SVGAGI. This CDR3 contains 13 residues. The CDR3: CAIRRGGTDGYTF. As DNA, the CDR3 is TGTGCCATCAGGCGGGGGGGCACAGATGGCTACACCTTC.